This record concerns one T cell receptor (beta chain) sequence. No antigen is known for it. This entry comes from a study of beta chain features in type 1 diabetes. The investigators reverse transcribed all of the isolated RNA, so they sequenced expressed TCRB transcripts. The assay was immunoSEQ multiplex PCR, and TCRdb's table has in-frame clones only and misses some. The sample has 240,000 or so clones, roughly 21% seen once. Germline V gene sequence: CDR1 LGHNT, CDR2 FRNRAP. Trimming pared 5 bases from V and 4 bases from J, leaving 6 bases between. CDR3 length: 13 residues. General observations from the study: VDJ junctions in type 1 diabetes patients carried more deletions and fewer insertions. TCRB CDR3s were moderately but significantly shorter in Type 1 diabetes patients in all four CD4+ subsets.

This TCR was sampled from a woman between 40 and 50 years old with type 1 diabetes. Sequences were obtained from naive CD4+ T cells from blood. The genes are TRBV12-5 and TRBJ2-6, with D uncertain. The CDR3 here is CASGQSGANVLTF. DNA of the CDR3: TGTGCTAGTGGTCAATCCGGGGCCAACGTCCTGACTTTC.